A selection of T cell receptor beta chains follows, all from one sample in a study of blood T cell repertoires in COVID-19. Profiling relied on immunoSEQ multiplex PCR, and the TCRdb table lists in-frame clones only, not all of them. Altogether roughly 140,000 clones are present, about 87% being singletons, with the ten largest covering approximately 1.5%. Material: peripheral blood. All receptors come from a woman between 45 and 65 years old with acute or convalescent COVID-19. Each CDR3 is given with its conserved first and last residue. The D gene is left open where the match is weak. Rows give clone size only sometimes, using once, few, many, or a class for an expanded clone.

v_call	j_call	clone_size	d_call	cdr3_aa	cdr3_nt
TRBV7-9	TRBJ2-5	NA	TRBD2	CASSLGAGGGETQYF	TGTGCCAGCAGCTTAGGTGCGGGAGGGGGAGAGACCCAGTACTTC
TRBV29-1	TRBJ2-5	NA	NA	CSVEDRNRPQETQYF	TGCAGCGTTGAAGATCGAAACAGGCCTCAAGAGACCCAGTACTTC
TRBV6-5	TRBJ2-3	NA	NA	CASSLSQSTDTQYF	TGTGCCAGCAGTCTTAGCCAAAGCACAGATACGCAGTATTTT
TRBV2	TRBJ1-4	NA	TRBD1	CASSFAGTASEKLFF	TGTGCCAGCAGTTTCGCCGGGACAGCAAGTGAAAAACTGTTTTTT
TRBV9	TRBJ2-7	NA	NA	CASSPDPGQRKYEQYF	TGTGCCAGCAGCCCCGACCCCGGACAACGGAAATACGAGCAGTACTTC
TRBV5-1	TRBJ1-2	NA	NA	CASSLSVAGNGYTF	TGCGCCAGCAGCTTGTCAGTAGCGGGGAATGGCTACACCTTC
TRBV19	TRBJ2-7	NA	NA	CASSYGVYEQYF	TGTGCCAGCAGTTACGGGGTCTACGAGCAGTACTTC
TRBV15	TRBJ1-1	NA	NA	CATSRDIVLAGQGLGGEAFF	TGTGCCACCAGCAGAGATATCGTTCTAGCAGGTCAGGGGCTCGGCGGTGAAGCTTTCTTT
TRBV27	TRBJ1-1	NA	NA	CASSWGREAFF	TGTGCCAGCAGTTGGGGCAGAGAAGCTTTCTTT
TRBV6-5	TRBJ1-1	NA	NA	CASQLTENTEAFF	TGTGCCAGCCAACTTACAGAGAACACTGAAGCTTTCTTT
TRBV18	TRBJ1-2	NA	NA	CASSPAGQGNYGYTF	TGTGCCAGCTCACCAGCTGGCCAGGGTAACTATGGCTACACCTTC
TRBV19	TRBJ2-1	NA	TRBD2	CASSMPSGSRNEQFF	TGTGCCAGTAGTATGCCCAGCGGGAGTAGGAATGAGCAGTTCTTC
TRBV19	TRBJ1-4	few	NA	CASRGPLGTGGGKLFF	TGTGCCAGTAGGGGGCCCCTCGGGACGGGAGGTGGAAAACTGTTTTTT
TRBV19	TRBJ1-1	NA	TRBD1	CASSILPGTVGTEAFF	TGTGCCAGTAGTATCCTTCCCGGGACAGTGGGGACTGAAGCTTTCTTT
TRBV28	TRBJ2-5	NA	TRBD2	CASSSGGGMETQYF	TGTGCCAGCAGTTCGGGGGGAGGTATGGAGACCCAGTACTTC
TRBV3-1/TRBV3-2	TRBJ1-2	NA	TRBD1	CASSRQGQGMFYGYTF	TGTGCCAGCAGCCGCCAAGGACAGGGGATGTTCTATGGCTACACCTTC
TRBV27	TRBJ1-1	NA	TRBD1	CASSLIGTGDTEAFF	TGTGCCAGCAGTCTAATCGGGACAGGGGACACTGAAGCTTTCTTT
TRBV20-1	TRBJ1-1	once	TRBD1	CSAIQGTEAFF	TGCAGTGCGATACAGGGGACTGAAGCTTTCTTT
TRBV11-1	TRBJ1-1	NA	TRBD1	CASSYDRAGTEAFF	TGTGCCAGCAGCTATGACAGGGCGGGCACTGAAGCTTTCTTT
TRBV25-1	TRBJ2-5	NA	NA	CASSGLEETQYF	TGTGCCAGCAGTGGCCTCGAGGAGACCCAGTACTTC
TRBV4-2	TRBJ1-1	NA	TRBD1	CASSLPGGQGRTEAFF	TGTGCCAGCAGCCTCCCAGGTGGACAGGGCCGAACTGAAGCTTTCTTT
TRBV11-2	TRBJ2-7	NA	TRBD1	CASRLPGQSYEQYF	TGTGCCAGCAGATTGCCGGGACAGAGCTACGAGCAGTACTTC
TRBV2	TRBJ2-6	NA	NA	CASSEDSTPSGANVLTF	TGTGCCAGCAGTGAAGACAGTACCCCCTCTGGGGCCAACGTCCTGACTTTC
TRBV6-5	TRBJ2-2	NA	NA	CASSPPGGSTGELFF	TGTGCCAGCAGTCCCCCCGGGGGTAGCACCGGGGAGCTGTTTTTT
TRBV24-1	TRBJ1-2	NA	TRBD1	CATSDITGGGGYTF	TGTGCCACCAGTGATATTACAGGGGGCGGTGGCTACACCTTC
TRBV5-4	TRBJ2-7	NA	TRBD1	CASSLGGAGGLRQYF	TGTGCCAGCAGCTTGGGAGGGGCAGGGGGCTTACGGCAGTACTTC
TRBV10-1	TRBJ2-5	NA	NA	CASSESTAGTQYF	TGCGCCAGCAGTGAGTCTACTGCGGGAACTCAGTACTTC
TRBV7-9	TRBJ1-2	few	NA	CASSPREAYHGYTF	TGTGCCAGCAGCCCCAGGGAGGCGTACCATGGCTACACCTTC
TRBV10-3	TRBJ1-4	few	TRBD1	CAIRPGTGGTNEKLFF	TGTGCCATCAGACCCGGGACAGGGGGCACTAATGAAAAACTGTTTTTT
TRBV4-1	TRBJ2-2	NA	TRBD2	CASSPEGLAGVNTGELFF	TGCGCCAGCAGCCCGGAGGGGCTAGCGGGGGTTAACACCGGGGAGCTGTTTTTT
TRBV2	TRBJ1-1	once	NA	CASSESRPRAPLNTEAFF	TGTGCCAGCAGTGAAAGTCGCCCGAGGGCCCCCTTAAACACTGAAGCTTTCTTT
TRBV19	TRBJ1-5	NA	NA	CASSIGQAAYQPQHF	TGTGCCAGTAGTATAGGCCAGGCCGCCTATCAGCCCCAGCATTTT
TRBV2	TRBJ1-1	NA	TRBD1	CASSAGTANTEAFF	TGTGCCAGCAGCGCCGGGACAGCGAACACTGAAGCTTTCTTT
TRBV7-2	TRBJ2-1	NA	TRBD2	CASTAPHGTNYNEQFF	TGTGCCAGCACCGCCCCCCACGGGACTAATTACAATGAGCAGTTCTTC
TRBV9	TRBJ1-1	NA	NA	CASSVGVGGGRTEAFF	TGTGCCAGCAGCGTAGGGGTTGGGGGAGGGAGGACTGAAGCTTTCTTT
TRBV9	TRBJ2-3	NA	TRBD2	CASSVDRAGGLSTDTQYF	TGTGCCAGCAGCGTAGATAGGGCGGGGGGACTTAGCACAGATACGCAGTATTTT
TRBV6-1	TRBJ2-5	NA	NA	CASSEVRVPGTQYF	TGTGCCAGCAGTGAAGTACGGGTACCTGGGACCCAGTACTTC
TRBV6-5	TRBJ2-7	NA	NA	CASSLDSAYEQYF	TGTGCCAGCAGTCTCGACAGTGCCTACGAGCAGTACTTC
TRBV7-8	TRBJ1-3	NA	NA	CASSLITAVSHSGNTIYF	TGTGCCAGCAGCTTAATAACAGCGGTTTCGCACTCTGGAAACACCATATATTTT
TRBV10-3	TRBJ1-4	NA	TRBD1	CAISEATGSSEKLFF	TGTGCCATCAGTGAGGCGACAGGGAGTAGCGAAAAACTGTTTTTT
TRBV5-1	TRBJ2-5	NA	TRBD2	CASSLTSGGLVETQYF	TGCGCCAGCAGCTTGACTAGCGGGGGGCTTGTAGAGACCCAGTACTTC